This T cell receptor beta chain was captured in a study of identical twins. Overall study findings and caveats: Where beta out-of-frame sequences were concerned, excess twin sharing was weaker. Abundant beta clonotypes from cord blood bore fewer insertions; memory repertoires lacked this pattern. Out-of-frame alpha sequences shared between twins exhibited an excess of low generation probability.

TCRdb processed the 5' RACE reads anew with MiXCR; each CDR3 protein has one entry. The table has just over 450,000 distinct CDR3 sequences, approximately 14% seen once. There are 14 residues in the CDR3. Germline values: CDR1 LGHDT, CDR2 YNNKEL (reference sequence). The V end lost 2 bases, the J end lost 0 bases, and 8 bases lay between the germline ends. Every one of the donors was a healthy Caucasian. This clonotype turned up a few times. The antigen remains undetermined. The same sample was also studied in work on yellow fever vaccine responses in identical twins.

Sequenced input: CD4+ T cells sorted from blood. The TCR originated in a woman between 18 and 30 years old in good health. This chain links TRBV3-1 with TRBJ2-7; no definite D call. The CDR3 loop is CASSQLGNSYEQYF. CDR3 nucleotides: TGTGCCAGCAGCCAATTGGGGAACTCCTACGAGCAGTACTTC.